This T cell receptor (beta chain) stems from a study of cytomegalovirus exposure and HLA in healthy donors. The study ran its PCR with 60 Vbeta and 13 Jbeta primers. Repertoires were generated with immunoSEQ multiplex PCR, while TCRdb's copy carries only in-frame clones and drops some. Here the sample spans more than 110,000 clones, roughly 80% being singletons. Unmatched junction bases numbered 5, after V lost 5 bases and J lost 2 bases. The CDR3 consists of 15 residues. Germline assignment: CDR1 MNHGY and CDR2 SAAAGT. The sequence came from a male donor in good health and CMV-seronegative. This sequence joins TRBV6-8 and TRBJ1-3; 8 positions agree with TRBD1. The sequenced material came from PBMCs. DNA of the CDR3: TGTGCCAGCAGTCCCGGACAGGGCGCTGGAAACACCATATATTTT. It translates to CASSPGQGAGNTIYF.